The 11 T cell receptor beta chains reported below all come from one sample, sequenced in a study of shared clonotypes between healthy human individuals. Sequencing used immunoSEQ multiplex PCR; TCRdb keeps in-frame clones, though not all of them. The profile shows around 2.3 million clones, 95% of them singletons. The sequenced sample was naive CD4+ T cells sorted from blood. The subset here: CD45RA+ positively selected. The receptors here all came from a man in his late teens or twenties in good health.

The CDR3 reads CASSNRPTNEKLFF. As DNA, the CDR3 is TGCGCCAGCAGCAACCGTCCAACTAATGAAAAACTGTTTTTT. The V and J genes are TRBV5-1 and TRBJ1-4, with D unclear. This CDR3 is built from 14 residues. CDR1 and CDR2 (germline): SGHRS, YFSETQ. V lost 4 bases and J lost 0, with 7 bases in between.

The chain has TRBV19 and TRBJ1-6; D is ambiguous. Germline CDR1 LNHDA, CDR2 SQIVND (reference sequence). The CDR3 consists of 16 residues. Trimming removed 5 bases from V and 0 bases from J, with 11 bases in between. In DNA, the CDR3 is TGTGCCAGTAGTTTTGGAGGGAGCTCCTATAATTCACCCCTCCACTTT. Translated: CASSFGGSSYNSPLHF.

V and J are TRBV2 and TRBJ2-1; the D gene is possibly TRBD1 (6 bases). CDR1 is SNHLY, CDR2 FYNNEI, per germline. The ends were cut back, 6 bases at V and 6 bases at J, with 15 bases in the middle. The CDR3 runs to 14 residues. In DNA form, the CDR3 reads TGTGCCAGCAGCAGAACAGGGCCGGGCAATGAGCAGTTCTTC. Protein: CASSRTGPGNEQFF.

This sequence joins TRBV7-2 and TRBJ2-5, with 8 bases matching TRBD2. The CDR3 is 15 residues long. Per germline, CDR1 SGHTA and CDR2 FQGNSA. J gave up 5 bases and V 2 bases, and 7 bases lay outside the gene matches. CDR3: CASSLLSGRGETQYF. CDR3 DNA: TGTGCCAGCAGCTTACTAAGCGGGAGAGGGGAGACCCAGTACTTC.

V is TRBV2 and J is TRBJ1-5, with 9 bases lining up with TRBD1. This CDR3 has 14 amino acids. J gave up 0 bases and V 8 bases, and 2 bases lay outside the gene matches. Germline V CDR1 and CDR2: SNHLY, FYNNEI. The CDR3 coding sequence is TGTGCCAGCGGGGGACAGGGTAGCAATCAGCCCCAGCATTTT. It translates to CASGGQGSNQPQHF.

The chain has TRBV6-5 and TRBJ2-3; D unresolved. CDR1 is MNHEY and CDR2 is SVGAGI in the germline V gene. The CDR3 sequence is 16 residues long. The germline V and J ends were trimmed by 0 bases and 0 bases, with 10 bases remaining between them. The CDR3 spells CASSYSPPDSTDTQYF. CDR3 DNA sequence: TGTGCCAGCAGTTACTCTCCGCCGGATAGCACAGATACGCAGTATTTT.

The chain couples TRBV10-3 to TRBJ2-7; possible D gene TRBD1, 5 bases. Between the trimmed V and J ends, which lost 6 bases and 5 bases, there was a span of 14 bases. The CDR3 is made up of 13 amino acids. CDR1 is ENHRY and CDR2 is SYGVKD in the germline V gene. CDR3 nucleotides: TGTGCCATCAGAAGGGGCCCTTCGGACGAGCAGTACTTC. Its translation: CAIRRGPSDEQYF.

This sequence joins TRBV5-6 and TRBJ1-2; maybe TRBD1 (6 bases). Trimming took 1 base from V and 4 from J, leaving 8 bases between them. Germline V lookup: CDR1 SGHDT, CDR2 YYEEEE. This CDR3 has 13 amino acids. CDR3: CASSLTGTYGYTF. The CDR3 DNA sequence: TGTGCCAGCAGCTTGACAGGGACCTATGGCTACACCTTC.

This chain links TRBV4-1 with TRBJ1-1; TRBD1 matches at 7 bases. This CDR3 contains 12 residues. J gave up 7 bases and V 10 bases, and 9 bases lay outside the gene matches. CDR1 MGHRA and CDR2 YSYEKL come from the germline V gene. The CDR3 spells CATRTGANEAFF. The CDR3 nucleotides read TGCGCCACCCGGACAGGAGCAAATGAAGCTTTCTTT.

This chain connects TRBV6-1 to TRBJ2-7; D gene ambiguous. The CDR3 extends over 12 amino acids. Germline CDR1 and CDR2: MNHNS and SASEGT. The V gene lost 4 bases and the J gene lost 4 bases, with 8 bases spanning the gap. The CDR3 region is CASSVNYYEQYF. CDR3 DNA: TGTGCCAGCAGTGTGAATTATTACGAGCAGTACTTC.

V is TRBV5-4 and J is TRBJ2-5, with 8 positions matching TRBD1. The CDR3 contains 16 residues. J lost 0 bases, V lost 0 bases, and 4 bases had no gene match. Germline V gene lookup returns CDR1 SGHNT and CDR2 YYREEE (reference sequence). The CDR3 nucleotides are TGTGCCAGCAGCTTGGCGGGGACAGGATACCAAGAGACCCAGTACTTC. Protein: CASSLAGTGYQETQYF.